The rows below give T cell receptor beta chains drawn from one sample of a study of metastatic and nonmetastatic thyroid tumors. TCRdb reanalyzed the PCR reads with MiXCR. The table records some 25,000 clones, 20% to 25% of them present only once. The sample comprised blood. The source of these receptors is a male donor with papillary thyroid cancer or a benign thyroid nodule (not recorded which). Some clones in this sample may be carry-over from other donors' samples. Each CDR3 is given with its conserved first and last residue. A D gene is named only where the DNA matches it firmly. Rows give clone size only sometimes, using once, few, many, or a class for an expanded clone.

J: TRBJ1-1
D: TRBD1
size: medium-sized
V: TRBV5-1
DNA: TGCGCCAGCAGCCAGGCGCCCGGGGGACAGAGTGAAGCTTTCTTT
CDR3: CASSQAPGGQSEAFF

J: TRBJ2-7
D: .
size: many
V: TRBV11-3
DNA: TGTGCCAGCAGCTTAGGACAGACCTACGAGCAGTACTTC
CDR3: CASSLGQTYEQYF

J: TRBJ2-7
D: TRBD1
size: many
V: TRBV5-1
DNA: TGCGCCAGCAGCTTGGGGGACAGCCTCTACGAGCAGTACTTC
CDR3: CASSLGDSLYEQYF

J: TRBJ2-1
D: .
size: many
V: TRBV24-1
DNA: TGTGCCACCAGTGGAGAGGCGTACAATGAGCAGTTCTTC
CDR3: CATSGEAYNEQFF

J: TRBJ2-7
D: .
size: many
V: TRBV10-3
DNA: TGTGCCACCGGGAAGGAGAACGAGCAGTACTTC
CDR3: CATGKENEQYF

J: TRBJ1-2
D: .
size: many
V: TRBV2
DNA: TGTGCCAGCAGTGAAAAGGGTGGCTACACCTTC
CDR3: CASSEKGGYTF

J: TRBJ1-2
D: .
size: many
V: TRBV6-5
DNA: TGTGCCAGCAGTTACTCGAACACCCTTAACTATGGCTACACCTTC
CDR3: CASSYSNTLNYGYTF

J: TRBJ2-6
D: .
size: many
V: TRBV19
DNA: TGTGCCAGTAGCACAGGGAACTCTGGGGCCAACGTCCTGACTTTC
CDR3: CASSTGNSGANVLTF

J: TRBJ1-6
D: .
size: many
V: TRBV28
DNA: TGTGCCAGCAGCGAGTACCCGGGGGATGCCTATAATTCACCCCTCCACTTT
CDR3: CASSEYPGDAYNSPLHF

J: TRBJ2-7
D: .
size: many
V: TRBV11-3
DNA: TGTGCCAGCACCTCTCATTTTGACGAGCAGTACTTC
CDR3: CASTSHFDEQYF

J: TRBJ2-1
D: TRBD2
size: many
V: TRBV7-9
DNA: TGTGCCAGCAGCCTACTAGCGGGACGCTCCTACAATGAGCAGTTCTTC
CDR3: CASSLLAGRSYNEQFF

J: TRBJ2-3
D: .
size: many
V: TRBV2
DNA: TGTGCCAGCAGTCCCCTCTTAAGCGTTACGCAGTATTTT
CDR3: CASSPLLSVTQYF

J: TRBJ2-1
D: .
size: many
V: TRBV20-1
DNA: TGCAGTGCCTACTACCCAGGGAACTCAGACTACAATGAGCAGTTCTTC
CDR3: CSAYYPGNSDYNEQFF

J: TRBJ2-7
D: TRBD1
size: .
V: TRBV6-1
DNA: TGTGCCAGAAGACCGGACAGGGTGGTTGGCGAGCAGTACTTC
CDR3: CARRPDRVVGEQYF

J: TRBJ1-5
D: .
size: .
V: TRBV15
DNA: TGTGCCACCAGCTTACAGGGCGGTCCGCCCCAGCAATTT
CDR3: CATSLQGGPPQQF

J: TRBJ2-2
D: .
size: many
V: TRBV7-7
DNA: TGTGCTAGCAGCTTAGCCAGAAACACCGGGGAGCTGTTTTTT
CDR3: CASSLARNTGELFF

J: TRBJ2-7
D: .
size: many
V: TRBV6-1
DNA: TGTGCCAGCAATCCAAGCGGTGGGGCGGACTCCTACGAGCAGTACTTC
CDR3: CASNPSGGADSYEQYF

J: TRBJ1-1
D: .
size: many
V: TRBV29-1
DNA: TGCAGCGCGATAGTCACTGAAGCTTTCTTT
CDR3: CSAIVTEAFF

J: TRBJ1-1
D: .
size: .
V: TRBV6-4
DNA: TGTGCCAGCAGTGACCGGGACAACACTGAAGCTTTCTTT
CDR3: CASSDRDNTEAFF

J: TRBJ1-4
D: TRBD1
size: many
V: TRBV27
DNA: TGTGCCAGCGGCGGGACAGGGTACGATGAAAAACTGTTTTTT
CDR3: CASGGTGYDEKLFF

J: TRBJ1-5
D: .
size: few
V: TRBV6-1
DNA: TGTGCCAGCAGAGAAACATTGAATATGTCCTATAGCAATCAGCCCCAGCATTTT
CDR3: CASRETLNMSYSNQPQHF

J: TRBJ1-2
D: .
size: many
V: TRBV27
DNA: TGTGCCAGCAGTCCAGACATTCCGATCTATGGCTACACCTTC
CDR3: CASSPDIPIYGYTF

J: TRBJ2-1
D: TRBD1
size: many
V: TRBV27
DNA: TGTGCCAGCAGTTTAGCTAACAGGGGCGATGAGCAGTTCTTC
CDR3: CASSLANRGDEQFF

J: TRBJ1-4
D: .
size: .
V: TRBV4-1
DNA: TGCGCCAGCAGCCAGATATCCGGGAGACAACTGTCTTTT
CDR3: CASSQISGRQLSF

J: TRBJ2-7
D: .
size: .
V: TRBV30
DNA: TGTGCCTGGAGTGGCAGCTACGAGCAGTACTTC
CDR3: CAWSGSYEQYF

J: TRBJ1-1
D: .
size: many
V: TRBV28
DNA: TGTGCCAGCAGTGAGGACTACACTGAAGCTTTCTTT
CDR3: CASSEDYTEAFF

J: TRBJ2-7
D: .
size: .
V: TRBV24-1
DNA: TGTGCCACCAGTGAGGGGAACGAGCAGTACTTC
CDR3: CATSEGNEQYF

J: TRBJ2-3
D: TRBD1
size: many
V: TRBV11-3
DNA: TGTGCCAGCAGCTTCGGACAGGGGGCAACAGATACGCAGTATTTT
CDR3: CASSFGQGATDTQYF

J: TRBJ1-5
D: .
size: .
V: TRBV20-1
DNA: TGCAGTGCTAGACTGATTTGCAATGAGCCCCAGCATTTT
CDR3: CSARLICNEPQHF

J: TRBJ2-1
D: .
size: many
V: TRBV7-2
DNA: TGTGCCAGCAGCTCCTCAGAGGTTGGGCGGCAGTTCTTC
CDR3: CASSSSEVGRQFF

J: TRBJ2-2
D: .
size: many
V: TRBV24-1
DNA: TGTGCCACCAGTGATCGGGCAGCTCACACCGGGGAGCTGTTTTTT
CDR3: CATSDRAAHTGELFF

J: TRBJ2-2
D: .
size: many
V: TRBV25-1
DNA: TGTGCCAGCAGTGCGCAGCTTACCGGGGAGCTGTTTTTT
CDR3: CASSAQLTGELFF

J: TRBJ2-3
D: .
size: many
V: TRBV9
DNA: TGTGCCAGCAGCGTGAACCGTGGGCAGGGAGCAGATACGCAGTATTTT
CDR3: CASSVNRGQGADTQYF

J: TRBJ2-1
D: .
size: many
V: TRBV20-1
DNA: TGCAGTGCTAGAGATTTAGGATCGGGTGAGCAGTTCTTC
CDR3: CSARDLGSGEQFF

J: TRBJ2-2
D: TRBD1
size: .
V: TRBV12-3/TRBV12-4
DNA: TGTGCCAGCAGGGGGACAGGGCACACCGGGGAGCTGTTTTTT
CDR3: CASRGTGHTGELFF

J: TRBJ2-5
D: .
size: many
V: TRBV7-9
DNA: TGTGCCAGCAGCTTAGAACCGGCCCCCCAGGGGACCCAGTACTTC
CDR3: CASSLEPAPQGTQYF

J: TRBJ2-7
D: TRBD2
size: many
V: TRBV7-2
DNA: TGTGCCAGCAGCCAACGACTAGCGGGACAAGCCTACGAGCAGTACTTC
CDR3: CASSQRLAGQAYEQYF

J: TRBJ1-6
D: .
size: many
V: TRBV27
DNA: TGTGCCTCAGGGCGCTCCTATAATTCACCCCTCCACTTT
CDR3: CASGRSYNSPLHF

J: TRBJ1-1
D: .
size: many
V: TRBV6-1
DNA: TGTGCCAGCCGTCAGGGCTATGAAGCTTTCTTT
CDR3: CASRQGYEAFF

J: TRBJ1-2
D: TRBD1
size: .
V: TRBV18
DNA: TGTGCCAGCTCACCACAAGGGGGCTGTGGCTACACCTTC
CDR3: CASSPQGGCGYTF

J: TRBJ1-2
D: .
size: many
V: TRBV20-1
DNA: TGCAGTGCAGGAACAGGGATATATGGCTACACCTTC
CDR3: CSAGTGIYGYTF

J: TRBJ2-5
D: .
size: few
V: TRBV6-5
DNA: TGTGCCAGCAGTTACGACAGCTGGGAGACCCAGTACTTC
CDR3: CASSYDSWETQYF

J: TRBJ2-7
D: TRBD2
size: many
V: TRBV6-5
DNA: TGTGCCAGCAGTTACTCTCGACTAGCGGCGTACGAGCAGTACTTC
CDR3: CASSYSRLAAYEQYF

J: TRBJ1-2
D: .
size: many
V: TRBV5-1
DNA: TGCGCCAGCAGCTTGTGGCAGGGTAACTATGGCTACACCTTC
CDR3: CASSLWQGNYGYTF

J: TRBJ2-7
D: TRBD2
size: medium-sized
V: TRBV20-1
DNA: TGCAGTGCTAAGTTCGGGGTCGGGACTAGATCCTACGAGCAGTACTTC
CDR3: CSAKFGVGTRSYEQYF

J: TRBJ2-5
D: TRBD2
size: many
V: TRBV28
DNA: TGTGCCAGCATCGGGCTAGCGGGGGACCAAGAGACCCAGTACTTC
CDR3: CASIGLAGDQETQYF

J: TRBJ2-1
D: TRBD2
size: .
V: TRBV7-2
DNA: TGTGCCAGCAGCTTAGCGAGGCGGGGGGGACGCGGTTTCAATGAGCAGTTCTTC
CDR3: CASSLARRGGRGFNEQFF

J: TRBJ1-2
D: .
size: many
V: TRBV12-3/TRBV12-4
DNA: TGTGCCAGCAGTTTCTCCTTGGGAAGATTCGGCTATGGCTACACCTTC
CDR3: CASSFSLGRFGYGYTF

J: TRBJ2-4
D: TRBD1
size: .
V: TRBV3-1
DNA: TGTGTCAGCAGCCAGGGGACAGGCCTTGCCAAACACATTCAGTACTTC
CDR3: CVSSQGTGLAKHIQYF

J: TRBJ1-2
D: .
size: .
V: TRBV4-1
DNA: TGCGCCAGCAGCCAGCCGCTGGGGCGCCTCTACTATGGCTACACCTTC
CDR3: CASSQPLGRLYYGYTF

J: TRBJ1-5
D: .
size: .
V: TRBV20-1
DNA: TGCAGTGCTAGAGTGGACCCGGCCCAGCCCCAGCATTTT
CDR3: CSARVDPAQPQHF

J: TRBJ2-2
D: .
size: .
V: TRBV6-1
DNA: TGTGCCAGCAGAGGGGCGAACACCGGGGAGCTGTTTTTT
CDR3: CASRGANTGELFF

J: TRBJ1-2
D: TRBD1
size: .
V: TRBV10-3
DNA: TGTGCCATCAGTGAGTCGAAGACAGGGGGCGATAATGGCTACACCTTC
CDR3: CAISESKTGGDNGYTF

J: TRBJ1-1
D: .
size: many
V: TRBV28
DNA: TGTGCCAGCGTATCGAGTTTGCGAGCTGGAGCTTTCTTT
CDR3: CASVSSLRAGAFF

J: TRBJ2-1
D: .
size: many
V: TRBV7-8
DNA: TGTGCCAGCAGCTTAGGAGGGGAGCAGTTCTTC
CDR3: CASSLGGEQFF

J: TRBJ1-2
D: TRBD1
size: many
V: TRBV20-1
DNA: TGCAGTGCTAGAGATCTCTCGGGGCCGGGACAGGGTAGGGGCTACACCTTC
CDR3: CSARDLSGPGQGRGYTF

J: TRBJ2-7
D: .
size: many
V: TRBV5-1
DNA: TGCGCCAGCAGCCAATATGGAGCTGGGGGCCTCGGCGAGCAGTACTTC
CDR3: CASSQYGAGGLGEQYF

J: TRBJ2-7
D: .
size: .
V: TRBV7-2
DNA: TGTGCCAGCAGCTTAGCGTTGGGTCAGCGCTCCGAGCAGTACTTC
CDR3: CASSLALGQRSEQYF